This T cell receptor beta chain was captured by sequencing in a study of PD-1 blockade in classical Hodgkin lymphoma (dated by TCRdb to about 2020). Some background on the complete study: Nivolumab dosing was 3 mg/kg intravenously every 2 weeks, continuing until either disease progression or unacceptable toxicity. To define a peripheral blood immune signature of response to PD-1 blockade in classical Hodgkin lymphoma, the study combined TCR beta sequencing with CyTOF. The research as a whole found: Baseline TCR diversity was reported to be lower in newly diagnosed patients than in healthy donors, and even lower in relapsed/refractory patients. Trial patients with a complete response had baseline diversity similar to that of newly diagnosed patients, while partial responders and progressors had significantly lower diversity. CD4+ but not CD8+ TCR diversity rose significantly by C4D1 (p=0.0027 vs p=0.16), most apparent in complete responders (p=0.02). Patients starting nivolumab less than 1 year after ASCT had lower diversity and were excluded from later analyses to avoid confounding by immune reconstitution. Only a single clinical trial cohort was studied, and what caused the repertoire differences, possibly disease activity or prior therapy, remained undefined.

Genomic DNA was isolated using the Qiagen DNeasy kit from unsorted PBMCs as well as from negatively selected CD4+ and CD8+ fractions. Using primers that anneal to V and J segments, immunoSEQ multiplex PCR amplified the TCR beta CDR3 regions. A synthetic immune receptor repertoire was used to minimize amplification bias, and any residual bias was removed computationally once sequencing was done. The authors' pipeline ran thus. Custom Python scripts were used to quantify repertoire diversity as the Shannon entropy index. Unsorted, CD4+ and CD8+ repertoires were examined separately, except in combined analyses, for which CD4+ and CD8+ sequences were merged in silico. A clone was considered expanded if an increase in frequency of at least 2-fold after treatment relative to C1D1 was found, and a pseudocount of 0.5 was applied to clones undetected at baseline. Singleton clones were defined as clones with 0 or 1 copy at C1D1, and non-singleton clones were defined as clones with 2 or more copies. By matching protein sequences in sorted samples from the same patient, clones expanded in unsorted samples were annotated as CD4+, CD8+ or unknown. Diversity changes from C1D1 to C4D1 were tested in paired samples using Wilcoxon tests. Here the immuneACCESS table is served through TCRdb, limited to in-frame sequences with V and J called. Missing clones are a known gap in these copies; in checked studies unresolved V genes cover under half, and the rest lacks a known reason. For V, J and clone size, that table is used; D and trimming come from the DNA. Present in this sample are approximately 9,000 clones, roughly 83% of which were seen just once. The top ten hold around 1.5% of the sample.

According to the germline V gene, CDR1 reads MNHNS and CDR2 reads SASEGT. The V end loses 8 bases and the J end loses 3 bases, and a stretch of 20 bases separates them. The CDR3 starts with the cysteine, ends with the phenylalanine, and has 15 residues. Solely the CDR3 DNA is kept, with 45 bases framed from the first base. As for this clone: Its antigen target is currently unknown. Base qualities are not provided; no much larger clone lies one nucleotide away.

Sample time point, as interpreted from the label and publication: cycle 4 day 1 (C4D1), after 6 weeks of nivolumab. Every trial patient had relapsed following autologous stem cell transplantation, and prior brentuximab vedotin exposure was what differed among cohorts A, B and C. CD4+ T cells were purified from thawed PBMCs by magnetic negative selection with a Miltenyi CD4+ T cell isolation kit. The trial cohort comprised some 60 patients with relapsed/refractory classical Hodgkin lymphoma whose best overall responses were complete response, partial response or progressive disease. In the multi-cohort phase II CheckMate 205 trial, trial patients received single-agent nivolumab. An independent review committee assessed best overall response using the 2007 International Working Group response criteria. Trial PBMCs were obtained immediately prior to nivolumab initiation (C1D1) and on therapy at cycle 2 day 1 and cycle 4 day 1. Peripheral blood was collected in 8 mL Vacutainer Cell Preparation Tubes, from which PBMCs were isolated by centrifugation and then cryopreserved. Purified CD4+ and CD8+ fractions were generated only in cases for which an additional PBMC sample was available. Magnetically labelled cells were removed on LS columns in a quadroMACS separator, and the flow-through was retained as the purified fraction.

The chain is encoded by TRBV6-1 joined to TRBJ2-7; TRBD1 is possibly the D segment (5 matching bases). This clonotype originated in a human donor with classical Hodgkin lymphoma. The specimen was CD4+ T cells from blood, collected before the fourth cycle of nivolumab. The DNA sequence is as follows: TGTGCCAGCTTTTCACAGGCCCTAAGATACTACGAGCAGTACTTC. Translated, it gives CASFSQALRYYEQYF.